This passage covers 32 T cell receptor beta chains from one sample sequenced in a study of technical replicates of blood from a handful of donors. Only in-frame clones appear in the TCRdb table, and some are missing; sequencing was by immunoSEQ multiplex PCR. The sample records approximately 81,000 clones, roughly four fifths being singletons. The sample comprised PBMCs. The receptors here all came from a human donor in good health. Some clones in this sample may be carry-over from other donors' samples.

This chain uses TRBV7-9 with TRBJ2-7; 10 nucleotides line up with TRBD1. CDR1 and CDR2 from the germline V gene are SEHNR and FQNEAQ (reference sequence). This CDR3 is built from 16 residues. Trimming took 5 bases from V and 1 from J; bases not matched to a gene: 8. CDR3 DNA sequence: TGTGCCAGCAGCGCTACGGACAGGGGGAAATCCTACGAGCAGTACTTC. Protein sequence: CASSATDRGKSYEQYF. Drawing the rest from reference TRBV7-9 and TRBJ2-7, the complete variable domain is DTGVSQNPRHKITKRGQNVTFRCDPISEHNRLYWYRQTLGQGPEFLTYFQNEAQLEKSRLLSDRFSAERPKGSFSTLEIQRTEQGDSAMYLCASSATDRGKSYEQYFGPGTRLTVT.

With regard to this clone: This sample includes further DNA sequences coding for the same CDR3. This chain uses TRBV5-1 with TRBJ2-1, with 8 bases aligning to TRBD2. CDR1 is SGHRS, CDR2 YFSETQ, per germline. The CDR3 is 14 amino acids. The V gene end was trimmed by 7 bases and the J gene end by 4 bases; junction bases not matched to a gene: 7. CDR3 region: CASSPAGGYNEQFF. Here the CDR3 DNA reads TGCGCCAGCTCTCCGGCGGGGGGATACAATGAGCAGTTCTTC.

This clone counts as medium-sized. In the same sample, other DNA sequences code for this CDR3. Written as DNA, the CDR3 is TGTGCCTGGAGCTGGGGAGGGAATGAGCAGTTCTTC. Protein: CAWSWGGNEQFF. J is TRBJ2-1 and V is TRBV30, with 7 bases that match TRBD2. The germline V gene encodes CDR1 GTSNPN and CDR2 SVGIG (reference sequence). This CDR3 has 12 residues. The V and J ends lost 3 bases and 7 bases, in that order; junction bases with no gene match: 3.

The V gene is TRBV13, the J gene TRBJ2-1; 10 nucleotides line up with TRBD2. J was trimmed by 4 bases and V by 8 bases; bases with no gene match: 14. The CDR3 contains 17 residues. Germline V lookup: CDR1 PRHDT, CDR2 FYEKMQ (reference sequence). The CDR3 region has the DNA TGTGCCAGCCAGCACTCCGGGACTAGCGCTATTTACAATGAGCAGTTCTTC. Its protein product is CASQHSGTSAIYNEQFF.

The rearrangement uses TRBV5-1 and TRBJ2-7; 7 bases are a match to TRBD1. Per germline, CDR1 SGHRS and CDR2 YFSETQ. This CDR3 is built from 15 residues. Trimming cost V 0 bases and J 5 bases; bases outside gene matches: 8. The CDR3 sequence is CASSLGQGSHNEQYF. In nucleotides, the CDR3 is TGCGCCAGCAGCTTGGGACAGGGATCCCACAACGAGCAGTACTTC.

The V gene is TRBV30, the J gene TRBJ1-2; TRBD1 matches at 9 bases. The CDR3 spans 14 residues. CDR1 and CDR2 from the germline V gene are GTSNPN and SVGIG (reference sequence). Unmatched junction bases numbered 4, after V lost 5 bases and J lost 0 bases. The CDR3 DNA follows: TGTGCCTGGTCCCGGGACAGGGCTAACTATGGCTACACCTTC. Its protein is CAWSRDRANYGYTF.

This clone was seen more than once but under ten times. This chain links TRBV7-9 with TRBJ2-7; perhaps TRBD2 as D (6 bases). The germline V and J ends were trimmed by 5 bases and 3 bases, with 17 bases remaining between them. Germline loops: CDR1 SEHNR, CDR2 FQNEAQ (reference sequence). This CDR3 has 15 residues. The CDR3 DNA reads as TGTGCCAGCAGCGCTCTCGGGACTTACCTCTACGAGCAGTACTTC. Its translation is CASSALGTYLYEQYF.

The chain recombines TRBV7-2 with TRBJ1-2; 9 nucleotides align to TRBD1. V lost 5 bases to trimming and J lost 4 bases; unmatched junction nucleotides: 8. The CDR3 has 15 amino acids. Per the germline V gene, CDR1 is SGHTA and CDR2 is FQGNSA. The CDR3: CASSVTGTGIYGYTF. CDR3 in DNA: TGTGCCAGCAGCGTAACCGGGACAGGGATCTATGGCTACACCTTC.

The chain uses TRBV7-9 and TRBJ2-7; TRBD1 aligns across 10 bases. This CDR3 has 16 residues. Germline V gene data show CDR1 as SEHNR and CDR2 as FQNEAQ (reference sequence). With 3 bases clipped from V and 1 base from J, the junction kept 6 bases outside the gene matches. CDR3 sequence (DNA): TGTGCCAGCAGCTTTAAGAGGACAGGGGGATCCTACGAGCAGTACTTC. Its translation is CASSFKRTGGSYEQYF. Together with reference TRBV7-9 and TRBJ2-7, the CDR3 gives the full variable domain: DTGVSQNPRHKITKRGQNVTFRCDPISEHNRLYWYRQTLGQGPEFLTYFQNEAQLEKSRLLSDRFSAERPKGSFSTLEIQRTEQGDSAMYLCASSFKRTGGSYEQYFGPGTRLTVT.

The V call is TRBV7-2, the J call TRBJ1-5; tentative D call: TRBD1 (6 bases). In germline, CDR1 is SGHTA, CDR2 FQGNSA. The CDR3 spans 15 residues. V was pared by 3 bases and J by 6 bases, with 15 bases between. CDR3 protein: CASSFGERGGQPQHF. CDR3 coding DNA: TGTGCCAGCAGCTTTGGTGAGAGGGGGGGTCAGCCCCAGCATTTT.

V usage is TRBV7-2 and J usage is TRBJ2-5; 8 bases are shared with TRBD2. Germline CDR1 is SGHTA and CDR2 is FQGNSA. The CDR3 is made up of 15 amino acids. V shed 3 bases and J 1 base; nucleotides not matched to a gene: 4. The CDR3 spells CASSFGGGLQETQYF. DNA of the CDR3: TGTGCCAGCAGCTTTGGCGGGGGGCTCCAAGAGACCCAGTACTTC.

A single count supports this clone. This chain links TRBV30 with TRBJ2-2; 8 nucleotides match TRBD2. V gave up 7 bases and J gave up 6 bases; unmatched junction bases: 4. CDR3 length equals 12 residues. Germline V CDR1 and CDR2: GTSNPN, SVGIG (reference sequence). This CDR3 reads CASGTRAGELFF. As DNA, the CDR3 is TGTGCCTCCGGGACTAGGGCCGGGGAGCTGTTTTTT.

V and J are TRBV9 and TRBJ2-4; D may be TRBD2 (6 bases). CDR1 and CDR2 (germline): SGDLS, YYNGEE. CDR3 length equals 18 residues. Trimming took off 0 bases at V and 0 bases at J, with 16 bases between the two ends. In DNA, the CDR3 is TGTGCCAGCAGCGTAGGCGACCCCGGAGGGTTAGCCAAAAACATTCAGTACTTC. Its translation: CASSVGDPGGLAKNIQYF.

The V call is TRBV6-1, the J call TRBJ1-2; 7 bases match TRBD1. Germline CDR1 reads MNHNS; CDR2 reads SASEGT. The CDR3 extends over 17 amino acids. Trimming removed 0 bases from V and 1 base from J; junction bases left unmatched: 8. The CDR3 bases are TGTGCCAGCAGTGAAGCGTTTACCGGGACAGTTAACTATGGCTACACCTTC. Translating gives CASSEAFTGTVNYGYTF.

CDR3 in amino acids: CASSRPGIQRDYGYTF. Here the CDR3 DNA reads TGTGCCAGCAGCCGCCCCGGGATACAAAGGGACTATGGCTACACCTTC. V gene TRBV7-2 combines with J gene TRBJ1-2; D is unclear. This CDR3 spans 16 amino acids. Trimming left V 5 bases short and J 3 bases short, with 19 bases between. Germline CDR1 is SGHTA and CDR2 is FQGNSA.

V gene TRBV20-1 combines with J gene TRBJ1-2; the D gene is possibly TRBD1 (5 bases). The germline CDR1 and CDR2 sequences are DFQATT and SNEGSKA (reference sequence). V gave up 4 bases and J gave up 8 bases, with 11 bases separating them. The CDR3 runs to 11 residues. CDR3 nucleotides: TGCAGTGCTACCAGACAGTCCGGCTACACCTTC. Translation: CSATRQSGYTF.

This chain connects TRBV4-1 to TRBJ1-1; 8 bases fit TRBD1. Germline loops: CDR1 MGHRA, CDR2 YSYEKL. The ends lost 3 bases at V and 1 base at J; junction bases unmatched: 10. The CDR3 totals 17 residues. The DNA of the CDR3 is TGCGCCAGCAGCCATCAGCGTAGCACAGGGGGGAACACTGAAGCTTTCTTT. It yields the protein CASSHQRSTGGNTEAFF.

A few counts support this clone. The chain has TRBV9 and TRBJ2-1, with 8 bases lining up with TRBD2. The CDR3 extends over 14 amino acids. CDR1 and CDR2 from the germline V gene are SGDLS and YYNGEE. Losses at the gene ends were 6 bases for V and 3 bases for J; bases not matched to a gene: 5. CDR3 nucleotides: TGTGCCAGCAACCCGGGGGGGGACTACAATGAGCAGTTCTTC. This sequence encodes CASNPGGDYNEQFF.

J is TRBJ2-5 and V is TRBV7-2, with 7 bases that match TRBD2. CDR3 length: 17 amino acids. With 6 bases clipped from V and 3 bases from J, the junction kept 16 bases outside the gene matches. Germline V gene sequence: CDR1 SGHTA, CDR2 FQGNSA. CDR3 protein: CASSFTGPLGGKETQYF. Written as DNA, the CDR3 is TGTGCCAGCAGTTTTACGGGGCCCCTCGGGGGGAAAGAGACCCAGTACTTC.

The chain links TRBV2 to TRBJ1-6; D remains ambiguous. This CDR3 has 12 amino acids. CDR1 is SNHLY and CDR2 is FYNNEI in the germline V gene. The V end was cut by 1 base, the J end by 12 bases, with 7 bases between. The CDR3 here is CASSEGPKPLHF. CDR3 sequence (DNA): TGTGCCAGCAGTGAAGGGCCCAAACCCCTCCACTTT.

This clone was detected a few times. This rearrangement joins TRBV20-1 to TRBJ2-1; D is uncertain. CDR1 is DFQATT, CDR2 SNEGSKA, per germline (reference sequence). CDR3 length: 10 amino acids. Trimming took off 8 bases at V and 3 bases at J, with 5 bases between the two ends. The CDR3 loop reads CSYFYNEQFF. The CDR3 DNA reads TGCAGTTACTTCTACAATGAGCAGTTCTTC.

This clone was detected only once. The chain has TRBV9 and TRBJ2-7; TRBD1 matches 8 bases. Looked up from germline, CDR1 is SGDLS and CDR2 is YYNGEE. This CDR3 contains 15 residues. J was trimmed by 10 bases and V by 3 bases; bases with no gene match: 15. For the CDR3, the DNA is TGTGCCAGCAGCGAACAATCCGGGACAGGTACACGACAGTACTTC. It encodes CASSEQSGTGTRQYF.

The rearrangement joins TRBV30 to TRBJ2-7; D is possibly TRBD1 (6 bases). V gave up 1 base and J gave up 5 bases, with 15 bases separating them. Germline CDR1 and CDR2: GTSNPN and SVGIG (reference sequence). There are 14 residues in the CDR3. Written as DNA, the CDR3 is TGTGCCTGGAGTGACCCGGGACATCTCAACGAGCAGTACTTC. This sequence encodes CAWSDPGHLNEQYF.

Ten or more counts support this clone. The gene calls are TRBV7-2 and TRBJ1-1; 12 nucleotides align to TRBD1. Germline CDR1 SGHTA, CDR2 FQGNSA. The CDR3 runs to 18 residues. With 6 bases clipped from V and 5 bases from J, the junction kept 16 bases outside the gene matches. The CDR3 loop reads CASSPYSRDRGLYTEAFF. Here the CDR3 DNA reads TGTGCCAGCAGTCCCTATTCACGGGACAGGGGGCTTTATACTGAAGCTTTCTTT.

The genes are TRBV6-1 and TRBJ1-4; D gene unclear. The V and J ends lost 6 bases and 7 bases respectively, with 18 bases between them. This CDR3 region has 15 residues. Looked up from germline, CDR1 is MNHNS and CDR2 is SASEGT. CDR3 protein: CASSRGSRVREKLFF. CDR3 coding DNA: TGTGCCAGCAGCCGCGGCAGCCGCGTACGTGAAAAACTGTTTTTT.

The chain carries TRBV29-1 and TRBJ2-5, with TRBD1 matching 7 bases. Germline CDR1 SQVTM, CDR2 ANQGSEA. The CDR3 has 15 residues. Trimming at V came to 2 bases and at J to 3 bases, leaving 9 bases not matched to a gene. The CDR3 here is CSVELTGTEEETQYF. CDR3 nucleotides: TGCAGCGTTGAACTGACAGGGACGGAGGAAGAGACCCAGTACTTC. The full variable domain, completed using reference TRBV29-1 and TRBJ2-5, is SAVISQKPSRDICQRGTSLTIQCQVDSQVTMMFWYRQQPGQSLTLIATANQGSEATYESGFVIDKFPISRPNLTFSTLTVSNMSPEDSSIYLCSVELTGTEEETQYFGPGTRLLVL.

This clone was detected only a few times. This chain uses TRBV11-3 with TRBJ2-3; 7 bases agree with TRBD1. With 5 bases clipped from V and 2 bases from J, the junction kept 7 bases outside the gene matches. CDR3 length: 15 residues. Germline V gene data show CDR1 as SGHNT and CDR2 as YENEEA. The CDR3 is CASSPSGTATDTQYF. The CDR3 nucleotides read TGTGCCAGCAGCCCATCCGGGACAGCCACAGATACGCAGTATTTT.

This chain connects TRBV27 to TRBJ2-1; 8 bases align to TRBD2. The CDR3 length is 14 residues. V was clipped by 2 bases and J by 7 bases; unmatched bases: 4. Germline lookup yields CDR1 MNHEY and CDR2 SMNVEV (reference sequence). CDR3 protein: CASSLKRERNEQFF. CDR3 coding DNA: TGTGCCAGCAGTTTAAAGCGGGAGAGGAATGAGCAGTTCTTC.

The chain is built from TRBV4-2 and TRBJ2-7, with D tentatively TRBD2 (5 bases). V was cut by 0 bases and J by 0 bases, with 15 bases left in between. Germline V lookup: CDR1 LGHNA, CDR2 YNFKEQ. The CDR3 extends over 17 amino acids. CDR3 DNA sequence: TGTGCCAGCAGCCAAGAGGCGCTAGCCCTGAGCTCCTACGAGCAGTACTTC. Residues: CASSQEALALSSYEQYF.

The CDR3 nucleotides read TGTGCCAGCAGCTTCCCAGGGGAGACCCAGTACTTC. It yields the protein CASSFPGETQYF. The gene calls are TRBV7-9 and TRBJ2-5; maybe TRBD1 (5 bases). The V gene lost 3 bases and the J gene lost 5 bases, with 7 bases spanning the gap. In germline, CDR1 is SEHNR, CDR2 FQNEAQ (reference sequence). CDR3 size: 12 residues.

A single count supports this clone. V usage is TRBV30 and J usage is TRBJ2-7; 10 positions match TRBD1. From germline, CDR1 is GTSNPN and CDR2 SVGIG (reference sequence). CDR3 length: 12 amino acids. Trimming removed 7 bases from V and 4 bases from J; junction bases left unmatched: 4. CDR3 in DNA: TGTGCCTTGACAGGGGGCGGGTACGAGCAGTACTTC. It specifies CALTGGGYEQYF.

The chain has TRBV4-2 and TRBJ2-5; 11 bases agree with TRBD1. The CDR3 extends over 18 amino acids. Germline V gives CDR1 LGHNA, CDR2 YNFKEQ. Germline trimming cut 3 bases from V and 2 bases from J; bases unmatched to any gene: 11. CDR3 sequence: CASSHPEPGTGGQETQYF. For the CDR3, the DNA is TGTGCCAGCAGCCATCCCGAGCCCGGGACAGGGGGGCAAGAGACCCAGTACTTC.